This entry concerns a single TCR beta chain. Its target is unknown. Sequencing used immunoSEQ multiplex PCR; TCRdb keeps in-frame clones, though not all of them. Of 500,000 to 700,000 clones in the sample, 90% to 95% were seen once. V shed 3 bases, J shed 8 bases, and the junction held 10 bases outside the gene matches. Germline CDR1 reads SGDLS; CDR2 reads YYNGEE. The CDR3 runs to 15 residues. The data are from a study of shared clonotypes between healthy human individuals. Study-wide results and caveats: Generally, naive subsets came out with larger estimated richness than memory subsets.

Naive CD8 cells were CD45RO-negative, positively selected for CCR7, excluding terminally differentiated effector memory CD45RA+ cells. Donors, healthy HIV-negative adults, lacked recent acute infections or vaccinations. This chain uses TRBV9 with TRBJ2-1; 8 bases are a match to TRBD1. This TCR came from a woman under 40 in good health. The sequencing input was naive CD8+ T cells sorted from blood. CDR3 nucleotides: TGTGCCAGCAGCGCAGGACAGGGTGGTCTGGATGAGCAGTTCTTC. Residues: CASSAGQGGLDEQFF.